Here is one T cell receptor (beta chain) with its context. Its specificity is unknown. These data come from a study of beta chain features in type 1 diabetes. Isolated RNA was reverse transcribed in full, so expressed TCRB transcripts were sequenced. Generated by immunoSEQ multiplex PCR, the TCRdb table keeps only in-frame clones and is missing some. The sample holds about 45,000 clones; about 51% are singletons and the top ten take roughly 2%. J was trimmed by 1 base and V by 7 bases; bases with no gene match: 3. The CDR3 loop spans 13 amino acids. Germline values: CDR1 SQVTM, CDR2 ANQGSEA. Overall study findings and caveats: Unsettled here was the matter of whether HLA type influences TCRB rearrangement.

V is TRBV29-1 and J is TRBJ2-2; TRBD2 aligns across 7 bases. Material: Tregs from blood. This clonotype was sampled from a woman aged 18-29 years in good health. The CDR3 DNA reads as TGCAGCGCTGGGGGGGGGAACACCGGGGAGCTGTTTTTT. Amino acids: CSAGGGNTGELFF.